This TCR beta chain was profiled in a study of shared clonotypes between healthy human individuals (dated by TCRdb to 2019 to 2021). About the investigation overall: The cohort comprised a couple of women and a few men aged 18 to 49 years. Per donor, three plates each were used for CD4 naive and CD4 memory, two for CD8 naive, and one for CD8 memory. Blood TCR repertoires of 5 or 6 healthy adults were deeply sequenced to estimate repertoire size and the extent of clonotype sharing between individuals. To increase sequencing depth and limit assay-specific biases, different laboratories used diverse techniques to prepare libraries and sequence TCR repertoires. Between about 0.8 and 9 billion PBMCs per donor were obtained by leukapheresis. Broader findings and caveats from the paper: Estimated clonotype richness was generally larger for naive than for memory subsets. About 5% of naive CD4, 3% to 3.5% of naive CD8, 2% to 2.5% of memory CD4, and about 0.4% of memory CD8 clonotypes were shared across four donors. The genetic and exposure-history diversity represented was limited by the small number of donors. Compared with non-shared clonotypes, clonotypes shared by all four sorted-subset donors had higher generation probabilities. Based on pairwise subsampling, the degree of clonotype sharing among donors was expected to be affected by sequencing depth. Only blood was sampled, and tissue TCR repertoires likely differ from those in blood. Incomplete sequencing was indicated by rarefaction of sorted-subset datasets, despite the large sequencing depth.

The donors were healthy, HIV-negative adults who had no recently reported acute infections or vaccinations. Every donor was a Caucasian adult living in Nashville, Tennessee, USA. CD8 memory samples combined magnetically selected CD45RO+ cells with CCR7-negative CD45RA+ effector memory (TemRA) cells. Blood was collected by leukapheresis, and PBMCs were isolated by Ficoll-Histopaque density gradient centrifugation and then cryopreserved in liquid nitrogen vapor phase. Analytical flow cytometry was used to check the purity and quantity of each magnetically sorted T cell population. Each sorted fraction had its genomic DNA isolated and then quantified by UV absorbance on a Nanodrop 2000c. TCR CDR3 regions were amplified from genomic DNA by multiplex PCR using the deep immunoSEQ assay. Genomic DNA extracted from each cell subset was distributed evenly over all wells of several immunoSEQ 96-well plates, and each plate served as one replicate. For sorted subsets, each replicate PCR was loaded with approximately 190 ng genomic DNA, equivalent to approximately 33,000 T cell genomes. Purified libraries were quantified with a Qubit 3.0 fluorometer, sized on a Bioanalyzer 2100, and re-quantified with the KAPA Library Quantification kit. Every immunoSEQ 96-well plate was sequenced on a dedicated single-read 150-cycle Illumina NextSeq 550 flow cell. On the study's bioinformatics: Because only junctional sequences without quality scores were contained in the immunoSEQ output, filtering matching that applied to full-length reads could not be performed. Sequences were annotated with PyIR, a Python wrapper for IgBLAST v1.9, and V/J genes and CDR3 were assigned using IMGT germline references. Reads were filtered out if the reads had weak V/J assignments (E-value above 1e-6), no CDR3, stop codons, out-of-frame junctions, or ambiguous translated residues. V3J clonotypes were defined as sequences sharing the same inferred V gene, J gene, and CDR3 amino acid sequence. The percentage overlap between two repertoires was calculated by dividing the number of shared unique clonotypes by the size of the smaller repertoire. Repertoire richness was assessed with RTK rarefaction, the Chao1 estimator, and Recon v2.1 estimates of unobserved clonotypes. Generation probabilities were computed with OLGA for all TCRbeta clonotypes obtained by the gDNA method from four donors. In its TCRdb copy, this immuneACCESS table keeps in-frame sequences only and misses some clones. Where compared with another copy, unresolved V genes explain less than half of these, and the others have no known cause. That table is the source of V, J and clone size, and D and trimming were worked out from the DNA. For this sample there are 110,000 or so clones; 68% appear just once. The top ten clones comprise roughly 24% of the sample.

Only a few counts were recorded for this clone. Its cognate antigen has yet to be identified. Base quality data are lacking; no much larger clone is found one base away. Measured from the cysteine to the phenylalanine, the CDR3 is 15 residues long. Of all the DNA, just the CDR3 is kept, 45 bases in frame from base 1. V is reduced by 5 bases and J by 1 base, leaving a spacing of 14 bases between them. CDR1 and CDR2, per the germline V gene, are MNHNS and SASEGT. The chain links TRBV6-1 with TRBJ1-1; a tentative D match to TRBD1 spans 5 bases. Sequencing input: memory CD8+ T cells sorted from blood. What this sample's cell subset or site label stands for: CD45RO+ cells pooled with CCR7-negative TemRA cells. The receptor was isolated from a woman under 40 in good health. The CDR3 reads as follows: CASSPQGPANTEAFF. The DNA is as follows: TGTGCCAGCAGTCCGCAGGGACCGGCGAACACTGAAGCTTTCTTT.